Listed below are T cell receptor beta chains from one sample, sequenced in a study of cytomegalovirus exposure and HLA in healthy donors. Assay: immunoSEQ multiplex PCR; the TCRdb copy retains only in-frame clones and omits some. The sample has roughly 110,000 clones; the top ten hold 3.7%. Specimen: PBMCs. The receptors originated from a man aged 30 to 45 in good health and CMV-seronegative. Both conserved end residues are part of each CDR3. Each record gives: D gene, V gene, J gene, CDR3 DNA, CDR3 protein. A D gene is named only where the DNA matches it firmly.

>TRBD1|TRBV7-9|TRBJ1-5
TGTGCCAGCAGTGACAGGGATGGTCAGCCCCAGCATTTT
CASSDRDGQPQHF
>TRBD1|TRBV19|TRBJ2-7
TGTGCCAGCGCGGTTGGGACAGGGGGTTACGAGCAGTACTTC
CASAVGTGGYEQYF
>TRBD1|TRBV5-1|TRBJ2-1
TGCGCCAGCAGCGCGGACAGGGGATATAACAATGAGCAGTTCTTC
CASSADRGYNNEQFF
>.|TRBV14|TRBJ2-1
TGTGCCAGCAGCGACCAACTAGAATTCTACAATGAGCAGTTCTTC
CASSDQLEFYNEQFF
>.|TRBV19|TRBJ1-2
TGTGCCAGTAGCCGTGGCGGGGAGGGCCGCTACACCTTC
CASSRGGEGRYTF
>.|TRBV5-1|TRBJ1-2
TGCGCCAGCAGCTTGCTACAGGGCACCTATGGCTACACCTTC
CASSLLQGTYGYTF
>.|TRBV6-5|TRBJ1-1
TGTGCCAGCAGTTACTCGGCCGACACTGAAGCTTTCTTT
CASSYSADTEAFF
>.|TRBV20-1|TRBJ1-1
TGCAGTGCAAGGAGGACTGAAGCTTTCTTT
CSARRTEAFF
>.|TRBV7-3|TRBJ2-5
TGTGCCAGCAGCTTAAGGGGTCGGGGGAATTCGGAGACCCAGTACTTC
CASSLRGRGNSETQYF
>TRBD1|TRBV11-2|TRBJ2-7
TGTGCCAGCAGCAAGGGGACAGGGATTTACGAGCAGTACTTC
CASSKGTGIYEQYF
>.|TRBV18|TRBJ1-2
TGTGCCAGCTCACCAACCGGGACTGGGGCCAACTATGGCTACACCTTC
CASSPTGTGANYGYTF
>.|TRBV19|TRBJ2-2
TGTGCCAGTAGTATCGACGACAGCAACACCGGGGAGCTGTTTTTT
CASSIDDSNTGELFF
>TRBD1|TRBV18|TRBJ1-2
TGTGCCAGCTCACCACCAGGACAGGGAGGGTATGGCTACACCTTC
CASSPPGQGGYGYTF
>.|TRBV6-1|TRBJ1-1
TGTGCCAGCAGCGGGGGGGAAAGGAACACTGAAGCTTTCTTT
CASSGGERNTEAFF
>.|TRBV28|TRBJ1-4
TGTGCCAGCAGTTCAGGGCAGGCTAATGAAAAACTGTTTTTT
CASSSGQANEKLFF
>.|TRBV11-2|TRBJ2-2
TGTGCCAGCAGCCGTCAAGTGACAGGGAACACCGGGGAGCTGTTTTTT
CASSRQVTGNTGELFF
>TRBD1|TRBV7-6|TRBJ1-4
TGTGCCAGCAGCGCCTTCACCAGGGGGTTTAATGAAAAACTGTTTTTT
CASSAFTRGFNEKLFF
>TRBD2|TRBV30|TRBJ2-3
TGTGCCTGGAGACTAGCGGGGGGGCGGGATACGCAGTATTTT
CAWRLAGGRDTQYF
>TRBD2|TRBV5-1|TRBJ2-5
TGCGCCAGCAGCCATACTAGCGGGGGGTACCAAGAGACCCAGTACTTC
CASSHTSGGYQETQYF
>.|TRBV7-2|TRBJ1-3
TGTGCCAGCAGCTTCCTCTCTGGAAACACCATATATTTT
CASSFLSGNTIYF
>.|TRBV19|TRBJ1-1
TGTGCCAGTAGTCAGCAGGGCCTGAACACTGAAGCTTTCTTT
CASSQQGLNTEAFF
>TRBD2|TRBV19|TRBJ2-5
TGTGCCAGTACCGTCACGCGGGGAGGGGCAGAGACCCAGTACTTC
CASTVTRGGAETQYF
>TRBD1|TRBV6-5|TRBJ2-3
TGTGCCAGCAGTTATTCCGGGACAGGGTGGACAGATACGCAGTATTTT
CASSYSGTGWTDTQYF
>.|TRBV7-2|TRBJ1-6
TGTGCCAGCAGCTTAGCGGAGGGCTATAATTCACCCCTCCACTTT
CASSLAEGYNSPLHF
>.|TRBV4-1|TRBJ1-2
TGCGCCAGCAGCCAAGTGGGCAGCGGGGTCTATGGCTACACCTTC
CASSQVGSGVYGYTF
>TRBD2|TRBV11-2|TRBJ2-7
TGTGCCAGCAGCTTAGTGGGGGGAGGGGTCTCCTACGAGCAGTACTTC
CASSLVGGGVSYEQYF
>.|TRBV9|TRBJ2-3
TGTGCCAGCAGCGTAGTATCCGGGGGAGCTAGCACAGATACGCAGTATTTT
CASSVVSGGASTDTQYF
>.|TRBV4-1|TRBJ1-6
TGCGCCAGCAGCCAAGATCATGAGGTCCAACCAAAGGGGTGTTCACCCCTCCACTTT
CASSQDHEVQPKGCSPLHF
>.|TRBV29-1|TRBJ1-1
TGCAGCGTCAGAACACAGGGAAGATCTGAAGCTTTCTTT
CSVRTQGRSEAFF
>TRBD1|TRBV9|TRBJ1-1
TGTGCCAGCAGCGTAGGACAGGGGGCCTTTGCTACTGAAGCTTTCTTT
CASSVGQGAFATEAFF
>TRBD1|TRBV29-1|TRBJ1-5
TGCAGCGTTCTGGACAGGGCCCCGCATCAGCCCCAGCATTTT
CSVLDRAPHQPQHF
>TRBD1|TRBV5-5|TRBJ2-7
TGTGCCAGCAGGTCACCGGGACAGGGGGTAGGAGAGCAGTACTTC
CASRSPGQGVGEQYF
>.|TRBV4-3|TRBJ2-2
TGCGCCAGCACGGAGGCAGTAGCCACCGGGGAGCTGTTTTTT
CASTEAVATGELFF
>.|TRBV6-5|TRBJ1-2
TGTGCCAGCAGCCCTACAGGGACCCATGGCTACACCTTC
CASSPTGTHGYTF
>.|TRBV5-1|TRBJ2-3
TGCGCCAGCAGCTTGCGGGGCGGGATCGGCACAGATACGCAGTATTTT
CASSLRGGIGTDTQYF
>.|TRBV25-1|TRBJ1-2
TGTGCCAGCAGTCCCCTATTGGGGGCGTGGGGCTACACCTTC
CASSPLLGAWGYTF
>.|TRBV5-1|TRBJ1-2
TGCGCCAGGCCGGGGAGGGATAACTATAGCTACACCTTC
CARPGRDNYSYTF
>.|TRBV11-3|TRBJ2-2
TGTGCCAGCAGCCAGGGCGTCGGGGAGCTGTTTTTT
CASSQGVGELFF
>TRBD2|TRBV9|TRBJ2-2
TGTGCCAGCAGCGTCCTAGCGGGGGGGCCCGGGGAGCTGTTTTTT
CASSVLAGGPGELFF
>.|TRBV4-3|TRBJ2-7
TGCGCCAGCAGCCAGGGGGCCGGTTCGGGTGTTACCTACGAGCAGTACTTC
CASSQGAGSGVTYEQYF
>TRBD2|TRBV29-1|TRBJ2-5
TGCAGCGTGCGGACTAGCGGGGAGACCCAGTACTTC
CSVRTSGETQYF
>TRBD2|TRBV7-2|TRBJ2-3
TGTGCCAGCAGCTTAGTAGGCGGGGGGGCGGGAGATACGCAGTATTTT
CASSLVGGGAGDTQYF
>TRBD2|TRBV2|TRBJ2-5
TGTGCCTCCGCGGGGGAAGAGACCCAGTACTTC
CASAGEETQYF
>TRBD1|TRBV6-5|TRBJ2-7
TGTGCCAGCAGTTACGAACAGGGGCGTTTGTACGAGCAGTACTTC
CASSYEQGRLYEQYF
>TRBD1|TRBV19|TRBJ2-7
TGTGCCAGTAGAGGGACAGCGAGCTCCTACGAGCAGTACTTC
CASRGTASSYEQYF
>.|TRBV6-6|TRBJ1-5
TGTGCCAGCAGAACGGGGGGGAATCAGCCCCAGCATTTT
CASRTGGNQPQHF
>.|TRBV6-5|TRBJ2-3
TGTGCCAGCACCCGGGCAGATACGCAGTATTTT
CASTRADTQYF
>TRBD2|TRBV4-3|TRBJ2-3
TGCGCCAGCAGCCAACAGGGAGGGGATACGCAGTATTTT
CASSQQGGDTQYF
>TRBD1|TRBV5-1|TRBJ1-4
TGCGCCAGCAGGGCCAAAGGGGGCGAACGTGAAAAACTGTTTTTT
CASRAKGGEREKLFF
>TRBD1|TRBV25-1|TRBJ2-7
TGTGCCAGCAGTGAACGACAGGGTGGCGAGCAGTACTTC
CASSERQGGEQYF
>.|TRBV2|TRBJ1-4
TGTGCCACGGGAAAGCAAGCAACTAATGAAAAACTGTTTTTT
CATGKQATNEKLFF
>TRBD2|TRBV4-2|TRBJ2-5
TGTGCCAGCAGCCAAGATTGGCGAGCGGGGGGCTCTCAAGAGACCCAGTACTTC
CASSQDWRAGGSQETQYF
>TRBD1|TRBV7-2|TRBJ1-2
TGTGCCAGCAGCCAAGGGCAGGGGGCCGGCTATGGCTACACCTTC
CASSQGQGAGYGYTF
>.|TRBV7-2|TRBJ1-3
TGTGCCAGCAGCTCTCGCTCTGGAGTCGGAAACACCATATATTTT
CASSSRSGVGNTIYF
>TRBD1|TRBV30|TRBJ2-1
TGTGCCGGGACAGGGGACGGCAGGGGGCTCAGAGGTGAGCAGTTCTTC
CAGTGDGRGLRGEQFF